These 6 T cell receptor beta chains came from one sample sequenced in a study of blood T cell repertoires in COVID-19. The table came from immunoSEQ multiplex PCR; TCRdb's copy has only in-frame clones and leaves some out. Here the sample spans about 97,000 clones, 75% to 90% being singletons. Sequencing used peripheral blood. These TCRs come from a human donor in a cohort sampled during active COVID-19.

This clone was detected only once. The chain combines TRBV4-2 with TRBJ1-2; tentatively, D is TRBD1 (5 bases). Germline-derived CDR1 and CDR2 are LGHNA and YNFKEQ. The CDR3 has 14 residues. V lost 5 bases, J lost 5 bases, and 15 bases lay in between. This CDR3 reads CASSSLGNRYGYTF. The CDR3 nucleotides are TGTGCCAGCAGCTCCTTAGGGAACAGGTATGGCTACACCTTC.

There are a few counts of this clone. The J gene is TRBJ2-7, the V gene TRBV19; the match to TRBD1 covers 7 bases. V trimming: 5 bases; J trimming: 7 bases; junction bases outside the gene matches: 11. CDR3 length: 14 amino acids. Germline V gives CDR1 LNHDA, CDR2 SQIVND (reference sequence). CDR3 protein: CASSPGTAAREQYF. CDR3 nucleotide sequence: TGTGCCAGTAGTCCAGGGACAGCTGCCAGGGAGCAGTACTTC.

V is TRBV4-2 and J is TRBJ1-2; 8 bases are a match to TRBD1. The J segment lost 5 bases and the V segment lost 0 bases, leaving 5 bases of the junction unmatched. This CDR3 spans 15 amino acids. CDR1 and CDR2 from the germline V gene are LGHNA and YNFKEQ. The chain's CDR3 is CASSQEARTGYGYTF. In DNA, the CDR3 is TGTGCCAGCAGCCAAGAAGCGAGGACAGGGTATGGCTACACCTTC.

This chain connects TRBV9 to TRBJ2-1; 9 positions agree with TRBD2. CDR1 SGDLS and CDR2 YYNGEE come from the germline V gene. V lost 1 base, J lost 7 bases, and 6 bases stayed unmatched. The CDR3 consists of 15 residues. CDR3 amino acids: CASSVLAGGQNEQFF. DNA for the CDR3: TGTGCCAGCAGCGTACTGGCGGGGGGGCAGAATGAGCAGTTCTTC.

The chain uses TRBV15 and TRBJ2-1, with 7 bases identical to TRBD1. Germline V gives CDR1 LNHNV, CDR2 YYDKDF (reference sequence). This CDR3 contains 17 residues. V lost 1 base, J lost 8 bases, and 14 bases stayed unmatched. The CDR3 region is CATSRVQTGRKYHEQFF. CDR3 in DNA: TGTGCCACCAGCAGAGTCCAGACAGGGCGAAAATACCATGAGCAGTTCTTC.

J is TRBJ1-6 and V is TRBV6-4, with unresolved D. The ends were cut back, 3 bases at V and 6 bases at J, with 6 bases in the middle. CDR3 size: 13 residues. Germline lookup yields CDR1 MRHNA and CDR2 SNTAGT. The CDR3 sequence is CASSENSNSPLHF. For the CDR3, the DNA is TGTGCCAGCAGTGAAAACAGTAATTCACCCCTCCACTTT.